This T cell receptor beta chain is drawn from a study of PD-1 blockade in classical Hodgkin lymphoma. Study context: Patients were dosed intravenously with nivolumab at 3 mg/kg every 2 weeks.

Findings of the study overall: Patients who began taking nivolumab under 1 year after ASCT were left out.

This clone has a handful of counts. Its antigen is undetermined. Libraries were prepared by immunoSEQ multiplex PCR; TCRdb keeps only in-frame clonotypes and omits some of them. This sample has 10,000 to 15,000 clones, with 85% to 90% found just once. There are 13 residues in the CDR3. CDR1 is SEHNR and CDR2 is FQNEAQ in the germline V gene (reference sequence). The V and J ends lost 5 bases and 4 bases respectively, with 11 bases between them. Relapse after autologous stem cell transplantation occurred in every patient, and brentuximab vedotin exposure varied. Magnetic negative selection was used to purify CD4+ T cells from PBMCs that had been thawed.

This TCR was sampled from a human donor with classical Hodgkin lymphoma. The specimen comprised CD4+ T cells from blood, sampled at baseline. The chain carries TRBV7-9 and TRBJ1-2; the D is unclear. DNA of the CDR3: TGTGCCAGCAGCCTCGTTCGAAGCTATGGCTACACCTTC. Translating gives CASSLVRSYGYTF. The entire variable domain, with the rest obtained from reference TRBV7-9 and TRBJ1-2, is as follows: DTGVSQNPRHKITKRGQNVTFRCDPISEHNRLYWYRQTLGQGPEFLTYFQNEAQLEKSRLLSDRFSAERPKGSFSTLEIQRTEQGDSAMYLCASSLVRSYGYTFGSGTRLTVV.